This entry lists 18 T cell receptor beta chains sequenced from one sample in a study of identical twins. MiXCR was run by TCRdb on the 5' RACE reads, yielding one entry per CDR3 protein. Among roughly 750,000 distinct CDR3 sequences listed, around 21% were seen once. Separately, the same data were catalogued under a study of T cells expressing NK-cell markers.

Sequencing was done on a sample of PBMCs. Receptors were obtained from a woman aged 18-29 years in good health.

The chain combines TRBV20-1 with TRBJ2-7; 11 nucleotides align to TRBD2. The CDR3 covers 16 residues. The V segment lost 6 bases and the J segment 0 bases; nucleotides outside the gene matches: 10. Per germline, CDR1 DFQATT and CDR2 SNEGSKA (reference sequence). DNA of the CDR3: TGCAGTGCCATACGGGGACTAGCGGAGAGCTCCTACGAGCAGTACTTC. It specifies CSAIRGLAESSYEQYF.

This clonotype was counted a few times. The DNA of the CDR3 is TGTGCCAGCAGCTTTGGCATAAACACCGGGGAGCTGTTTTTT. Amino acid sequence: CASSFGINTGELFF. V and J are TRBV7-9 and TRBJ2-2; D gene unclear. Germline V gene data show CDR1 as SEHNR and CDR2 as FQNEAQ (reference sequence). The CDR3 is 14 amino acids. With 3 bases removed from V and 2 bases from J, the gap between germline ends came to 7 bases.

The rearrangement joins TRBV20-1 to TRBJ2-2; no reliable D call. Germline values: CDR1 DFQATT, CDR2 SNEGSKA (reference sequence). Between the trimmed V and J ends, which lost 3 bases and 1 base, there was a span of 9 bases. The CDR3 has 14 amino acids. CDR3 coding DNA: TGCAGTGCTAGCCAGACCCAGAACACCGGGGAGCTGTTTTTT. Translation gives CSASQTQNTGELFF.

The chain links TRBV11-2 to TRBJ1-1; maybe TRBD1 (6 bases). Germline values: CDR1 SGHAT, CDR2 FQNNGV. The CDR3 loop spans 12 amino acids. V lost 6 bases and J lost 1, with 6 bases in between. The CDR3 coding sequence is TGTGCCAGCAGGGGACAGAACACTGAAGCTTTCTTT. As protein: CASRGQNTEAFF.

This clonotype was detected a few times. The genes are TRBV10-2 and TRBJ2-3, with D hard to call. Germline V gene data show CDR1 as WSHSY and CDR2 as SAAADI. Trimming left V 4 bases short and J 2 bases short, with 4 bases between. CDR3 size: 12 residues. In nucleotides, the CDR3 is TGCGCCAGCAGTGCTCCCACAGATACGCAGTATTTT. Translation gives CASSAPTDTQYF.

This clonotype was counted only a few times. The CDR3 nucleotides are TGCAGTGCTAGTTGGCTAGCGGGAGCACGGCACAATGAGCAGTTCTTC. It codes for CSASWLAGARHNEQFF. The chain uses TRBV20-1 and TRBJ2-1; 10 bases are a match to TRBD2. This CDR3 is built from 16 residues. CDR1 is DFQATT and CDR2 is SNEGSKA in the germline V gene (reference sequence). The V and J ends lost 3 bases and 5 bases, in that order; junction bases with no gene match: 10.

The CDR3 spells CASSLSRDRRTDTQYF. The CDR3 bases are TGTGCCAGCAGCTTATCCAGGGATAGGCGCACAGATACGCAGTATTTT. The V and J genes are TRBV7-9 and TRBJ2-3; D is perhaps TRBD1 (5 bases). V was pared by 2 bases and J by 1 base, with 13 bases between. This CDR3 has 16 amino acids. From germline, CDR1 is SEHNR and CDR2 FQNEAQ (reference sequence).

The CDR3 loop reads CASSLALDLVYEQYF. Here the CDR3 DNA reads TGTGCCAGCAGCTTAGCGCTAGACCTGGTATACGAGCAGTACTTC. The chain couples TRBV7-2 to TRBJ2-7; D unresolved. CDR3 length equals 15 residues. Germline lookup yields CDR1 SGHTA and CDR2 FQGNSA. Trimming took off 0 bases at V and 4 bases at J, with 13 bases between the two ends.

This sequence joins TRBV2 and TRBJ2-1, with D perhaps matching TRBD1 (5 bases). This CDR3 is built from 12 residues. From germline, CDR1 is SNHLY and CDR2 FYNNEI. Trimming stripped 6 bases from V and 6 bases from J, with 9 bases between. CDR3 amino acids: CASRGDSNEQFF. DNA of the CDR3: TGTGCCAGCAGGGGTGACAGCAATGAGCAGTTCTTC.

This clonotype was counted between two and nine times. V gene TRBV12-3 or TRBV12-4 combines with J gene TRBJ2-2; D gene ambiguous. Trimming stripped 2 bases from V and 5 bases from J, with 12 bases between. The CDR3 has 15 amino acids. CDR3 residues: CASSLLFPRTGELFF. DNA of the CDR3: TGTGCCAGCAGTTTACTGTTCCCGAGAACCGGGGAGCTGTTTTTT.

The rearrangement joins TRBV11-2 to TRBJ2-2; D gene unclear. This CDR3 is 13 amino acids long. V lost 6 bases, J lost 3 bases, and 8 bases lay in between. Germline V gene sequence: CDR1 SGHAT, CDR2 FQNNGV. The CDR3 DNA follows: TGTGCCAGCAGTCAGGACGACACCGGGGAGCTGTTTTTT. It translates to CASSQDDTGELFF.

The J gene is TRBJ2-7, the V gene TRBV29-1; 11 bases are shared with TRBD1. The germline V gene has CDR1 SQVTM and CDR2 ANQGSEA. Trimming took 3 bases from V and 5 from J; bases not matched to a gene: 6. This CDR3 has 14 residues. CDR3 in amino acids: CSVDPGQGVHEQYF. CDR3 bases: TGCAGCGTTGATCCGGGACAGGGGGTCCACGAGCAGTACTTC.

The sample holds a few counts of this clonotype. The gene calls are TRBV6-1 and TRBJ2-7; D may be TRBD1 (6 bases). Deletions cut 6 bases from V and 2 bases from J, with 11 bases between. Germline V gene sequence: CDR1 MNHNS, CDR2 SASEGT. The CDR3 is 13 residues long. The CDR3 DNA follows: TGTGCCAGCAGACGGGACATAGCCTACGAGCAGTACTTC. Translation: CASRRDIAYEQYF.

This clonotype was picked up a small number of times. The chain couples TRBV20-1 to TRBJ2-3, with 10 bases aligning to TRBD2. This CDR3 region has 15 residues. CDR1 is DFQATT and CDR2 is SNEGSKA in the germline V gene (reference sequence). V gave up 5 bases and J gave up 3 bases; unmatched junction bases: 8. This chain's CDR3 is CSAPTSGVLTDTQYF. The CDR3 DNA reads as TGCAGTGCTCCAACTAGCGGGGTTTTAACAGATACGCAGTATTTT.

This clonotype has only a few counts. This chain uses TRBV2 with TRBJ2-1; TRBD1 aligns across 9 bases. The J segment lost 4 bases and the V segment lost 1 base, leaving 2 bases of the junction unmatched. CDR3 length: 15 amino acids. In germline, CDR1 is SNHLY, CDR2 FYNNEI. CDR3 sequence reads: CASSEGTGDYNEQFF. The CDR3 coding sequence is TGTGCCAGCAGTGAAGGGACAGGGGATTACAATGAGCAGTTCTTC.

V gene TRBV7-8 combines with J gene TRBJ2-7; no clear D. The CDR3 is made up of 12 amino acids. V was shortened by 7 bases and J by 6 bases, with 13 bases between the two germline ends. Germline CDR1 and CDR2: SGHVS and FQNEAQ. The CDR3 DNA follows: TGTGCCAGCACCCTGGGGTCCGCCGAGCAGTACTTC. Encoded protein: CASTLGSAEQYF.

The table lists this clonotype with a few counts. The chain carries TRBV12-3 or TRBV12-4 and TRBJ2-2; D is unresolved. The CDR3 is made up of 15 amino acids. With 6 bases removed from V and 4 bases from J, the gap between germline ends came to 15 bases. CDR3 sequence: CASSPERPGTGELFF. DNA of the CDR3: TGTGCCAGCAGCCCAGAACGACCTGGCACCGGGGAGCTGTTTTTT.

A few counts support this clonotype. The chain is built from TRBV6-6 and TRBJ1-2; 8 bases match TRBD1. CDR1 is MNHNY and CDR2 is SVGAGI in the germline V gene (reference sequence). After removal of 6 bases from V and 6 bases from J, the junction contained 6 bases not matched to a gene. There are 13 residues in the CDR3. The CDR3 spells CASRYQGADGYTF. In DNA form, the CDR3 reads TGTGCCAGCAGATATCAGGGGGCGGATGGCTACACCTTC.